A selection of T cell receptor beta chains follows, all from one sample in a study of regulatory T cells in long-lasting Graves disease. TCRdb redid the calling of the multiplex PCR reads with MiXCR, one entry per CDR3 protein. The sample has fewer than 500,000 distinct CDR3 sequences, about a sixth seen once. These data were also filed under a second study, of T cells in Graves' hyperthyroidism and ophthalmopathy.

The sequences come from peripheral blood mononuclear cells (PBMCs), collected at new diagnosis, from a patient treated with antithyroid drugs. The receptors here all came from a man aged 35 to 55 with Graves disease. CDR3s include the opening cysteine and the closing phenylalanine or tryptophan. Fields, in order: D gene, J gene, clone size, V gene, CDR3 protein, CDR3 DNA. A D gene is named only where the DNA matches it firmly. A row's size may be missing; if present it is once, few, many or a size class.

D: TRBD2; J: TRBJ2-3; size: many; V: TRBV20-1; CDR3: CSAVAGELTDTQYF; DNA: TGCAGTGCGGTAGCGGGAGAGCTCACAGATACGCAGTATTTT
D: TRBD1; J: TRBJ2-7; size: few; V: TRBV13; CDR3: CASSFGQGWGEQYF; DNA: TGTGCCAGCAGCTTCGGACAGGGCTGGGGGGAGCAGTACTTC
D: -; J: TRBJ2-1; size: many; V: TRBV30; CDR3: CAWSETTEAPFF; DNA: TGTGCCTGGAGTGAGACTACCGAGGCCCCATTCTTC
D: -; J: TRBJ2-5; size: -; V: TRBV29-1; CDR3: CSVEGVRRETQYF; DNA: TGCAGCGTTGAGGGGGTCAGGAGGGAGACCCAGTACTTC
D: TRBD2; J: TRBJ2-1; size: few; V: TRBV5-4; CDR3: CASSGGGNGEQFF; DNA: TGTGCCAGCAGCGGGGGAGGGAATGGTGAGCAGTTCTTC
D: -; J: TRBJ2-1; size: many; V: TRBV7-3; CDR3: CASSPPGRDNEQFF; DNA: TGTGCCAGCAGCCCCCCGGGGAGAGACAATGAGCAGTTCTTC
D: -; J: TRBJ2-3; size: many; V: TRBV27; CDR3: CASSLGSRGQITDTQYF; DNA: TGTGCCAGCAGTTTAGGGTCCCGAGGACAGATCACAGATACGCAGTATTTT
D: -; J: TRBJ2-7; size: many; V: TRBV20-1; CDR3: CSARDIQDRPYEQYF; DNA: TGCAGTGCTAGAGACATACAGGACAGACCCTACGAGCAGTACTTC
D: -; J: TRBJ1-5; size: few; V: TRBV20-1; CDR3: CSANDSPMLPQHF; DNA: TGCAGTGCTAACGACAGCCCAATGTTACCCCAGCATTTT
D: TRBD1; J: TRBJ1-1; size: few; V: TRBV20-1; CDR3: CRGTGGRSTEAFF; DNA: TGCAGAGGTACAGGGGGGAGAAGCACTGAAGCTTTCTTT
D: TRBD2; J: TRBJ2-1; size: many; V: TRBV28; CDR3: CASSLLAGYWNEQFF; DNA: TGTGCCAGCAGCTTACTAGCGGGATATTGGAATGAGCAGTTCTTC
D: -; J: TRBJ1-2; size: once; V: TRBV3-1; CDR3: CASSQDPTLRDGYTF; DNA: TGTGCCAGCAGCCAAGATCCGACACTGAGGGACGGCTACACCTTC
D: -; J: TRBJ2-3; size: -; V: TRBV4-2; CDR3: CASSQGGVTDTQYF; DNA: TGTGCCAGCAGCCAAGGCGGGGTTACAGATACGCAGTATTTT
D: TRBD1; J: TRBJ2-1; size: -; V: TRBV5-1; CDR3: CVSRARTGGSYNEQFF; DNA: TGCGTCAGCAGGGCCCGGACAGGGGGTTCCTACAATGAGCAGTTCTTC
D: -; J: TRBJ2-2; size: many; V: TRBV27; CDR3: CASSPMFLASNTGELFF; DNA: TGTGCCAGCAGTCCTATGTTTCTAGCCTCAAACACCGGGGAGCTGTTTTTT
D: TRBD2; J: TRBJ2-1; size: few; V: TRBV10-2; CDR3: CAQIGTSRNNEQFF; DNA: TGCGCCCAAATTGGGACTAGCAGAAACAATGAGCAGTTCTTC
D: TRBD1; J: TRBJ2-7; size: few; V: TRBV5-4; CDR3: CASSSVPGQGADEQCF; DNA: TGTGCCAGCAGCTCCGTCCCGGGACAGGGGGCGGACGAGCAGTGCTTC
D: -; J: TRBJ2-7; size: many; V: TRBV20-1; CDR3: CSARDGGLYEQYF; DNA: TGCAGTGCTAGAGATGGCGGGTTATACGAGCAGTACTTC
D: TRBD2; J: TRBJ2-1; size: -; V: TRBV24-1; CDR3: CATSAPTSGSHNEQFF; DNA: TGTGCCACCAGTGCCCCGACTAGCGGGAGCCACAATGAGCAGTTCTTC
D: TRBD1; J: TRBJ1-5; size: -; V: TRBV19; CDR3: CASSLDRGGIQPQHF; DNA: TGTGCCAGTAGCCTCGACAGGGGAGGAATCCAGCCCCAGCATTTT
D: TRBD1; J: TRBJ2-4; size: -; V: TRBV24-1; CDR3: CATSDLERQGKAKNIQYF; DNA: TGTGCCACCAGTGATCTGGAACGACAGGGGAAAGCCAAAAACATTCAGTACTTC
D: TRBD2; J: TRBJ2-1; size: -; V: TRBV6-2/TRBV6-3; CDR3: CASTIAGGSKGEQFF; DNA: TGTGCCAGCACGATAGCGGGAGGAAGTAAGGGTGAGCAGTTCTTC
D: TRBD2; J: TRBJ2-7; size: many; V: TRBV28; CDR3: CASSRLWEGPYEQYF; DNA: TGTGCCAGCAGTCGATTATGGGAGGGGCCCTACGAGCAGTACTTC
D: -; J: TRBJ2-5; size: many; V: TRBV18; CDR3: CASSPPTRRETQYF; DNA: TGTGCCAGCTCACCACCTACCCGGCGGGAGACCCAGTACTTC
D: TRBD1; J: TRBJ2-7; size: few; V: TRBV5-1; CDR3: CASSLGTGSKEQYF; DNA: TGCGCCAGCAGCCTAGGGACAGGGAGTAAAGAGCAGTACTTC
D: -; J: TRBJ2-2; size: many; V: TRBV11-2; CDR3: CASSLAVASGELFF; DNA: TGTGCCAGCAGCTTAGCGGTGGCGAGCGGGGAGCTGTTTTTT
D: -; J: TRBJ1-4; size: many; V: TRBV20-1; CDR3: CSAASRDEKLFF; DNA: TGCAGTGCCGCGTCACGCGATGAAAAACTGTTTTTT
D: -; J: TRBJ2-3; size: many; V: TRBV28; CDR3: CASSLVGGPTDTQYF; DNA: TGTGCCAGCAGTTTAGTTGGGGGACCCACAGATACGCAGTATTTT
D: TRBD2; J: TRBJ2-7; size: -; V: TRBV10-2; CDR3: CASSGLAGGRTYEQYF; DNA: TGCGCCAGCAGTGGGTTAGCGGGAGGACGAACCTACGAGCAGTACTTC
D: -; J: TRBJ2-1; size: -; V: TRBV27; CDR3: CASSFRIGNEQFF; DNA: TGTGCCAGCAGTTTCCGGATTGGCAATGAGCAGTTCTTC
D: -; J: TRBJ1-1; size: many; V: TRBV30; CDR3: CAWSSWGVNTEAFF; DNA: TGTGCCTGGAGTTCTTGGGGGGTGAACACTGAAGCTTTCTTT
D: TRBD1; J: TRBJ1-5; size: -; V: TRBV6-2/TRBV6-3; CDR3: CASKLGAGGKMQPQHF; DNA: TGTGCCAGCAAATTAGGCGCAGGGGGCAAAATGCAGCCCCAGCATTTT
D: -; J: TRBJ2-7; size: many; V: TRBV24-1; CDR3: CATSAGTPYEQYF; DNA: TGTGCCACCAGTGCCGGGACCCCCTACGAGCAGTACTTC
D: -; J: TRBJ1-1; size: -; V: TRBV30; CDR3: CAWSQGFTEAFF; DNA: TGTGCCTGGAGTCAGGGTTTCACTGAAGCTTTCTTT
D: -; J: TRBJ2-7; size: many; V: TRBV27; CDR3: CASSLTQGLGEQYF; DNA: TGTGCCAGCAGTCTAACCCAGGGTTTGGGTGAGCAGTACTTC
D: -; J: TRBJ2-3; size: many; V: TRBV11-3; CDR3: CASSLAGHGDTQYF; DNA: TGTGCCAGCAGCTTAGCGGGGCATGGAGATACGCAGTATTTT
D: -; J: TRBJ2-3; size: many; V: TRBV28; CDR3: CASSSRFSAGTDTQYF; DNA: TGTGCCAGCAGTTCGCGCTTCTCGGCGGGCACAGATACGCAGTATTTT
D: -; J: TRBJ1-3; size: -; V: TRBV24-1; CDR3: CATSEPGTGNTIYF; DNA: TGTGCCACCAGTGAACCCGGGACAGGAAACACCATATATTTT
D: TRBD1; J: TRBJ1-4; size: many; V: TRBV12-3/TRBV12-4; CDR3: CASSFRGTERKLFF; DNA: TGTGCCAGCAGTTTTCGGGGGACAGAACGAAAACTGTTTTTT
D: -; J: TRBJ2-4; size: many; V: TRBV27; CDR3: CASSSERLDIQYF; DNA: TGTGCCAGCAGTTCGGAGAGGCTGGACATTCAGTACTTC
D: -; J: TRBJ1-2; size: many; V: TRBV30; CDR3: CAWSGDGYTF; DNA: TGTGCCTGGAGTGGTGATGGCTACACCTTC
D: TRBD2; J: TRBJ2-4; size: many; V: TRBV12-3/TRBV12-4; CDR3: CASSDLSSGAAKNIQYF; DNA: TGTGCCAGCAGTGATCTTTCTAGCGGGGCAGCCAAAAACATTCAGTACTTC
D: -; J: TRBJ2-1; size: -; V: TRBV4-1; CDR3: CASSQEGDYLPFF; DNA: TGCGCCAGCAGCCAAGAGGGCGACTACCTTCCGTTCTTC
D: -; J: TRBJ1-2; size: many; V: TRBV29-1; CDR3: CSVDWQGYGYTF; DNA: TGCAGCGTTGATTGGCAGGGTTATGGCTACACCTTC
D: -; J: TRBJ1-3; size: few; V: TRBV9; CDR3: CASSVDLVSGNTIYF; DNA: TGTGCCAGCAGCGTGGACTTGGTCTCTGGAAACACCATATATTTT
D: -; J: TRBJ1-5; size: many; V: TRBV12-3/TRBV12-4; CDR3: CASSFSGTDQPQHF; DNA: TGTGCCAGCAGTTTTTCAGGGACGGACCAGCCCCAGCATTTT
D: -; J: TRBJ1-2; size: many; V: TRBV7-9; CDR3: CASSVAGTTGNYGYTF; DNA: TGTGCCAGCAGCGTTGCCGGGACGACGGGAAACTATGGCTACACCTTC
D: -; J: TRBJ2-4; size: -; V: TRBV6-9; CDR3: CASSSHGGNIQYF; DNA: TGTGCCAGCAGTTCCCACGGGGGAAACATTCAGTACTTC
D: -; J: TRBJ2-1; size: many; V: TRBV12-3/TRBV12-4; CDR3: CASRLGGVSYNEQFF; DNA: TGTGCCAGCAGGCTAGGGGGAGTTTCCTACAATGAGCAGTTCTTC
D: -; J: TRBJ2-7; size: -; V: TRBV12-3/TRBV12-4; CDR3: CASSGYGGASYEQYF; DNA: TGTGCCAGCAGTGGATATGGGGGCGCGTCCTACGAGCAGTACTTC
D: -; J: TRBJ2-3; size: many; V: TRBV28; CDR3: CASRKLDSYTDTQYF; DNA: TGTGCCAGCAGAAAACTGGACAGCTACACAGATACGCAGTATTTT
D: TRBD2; J: TRBJ2-3; size: many; V: TRBV20-1; CDR3: CSAIPRTRAGSTQYF; DNA: TGCAGTGCCATACCCCGGACTAGGGCCGGGAGTACGCAGTATTTT
D: -; J: TRBJ1-1; size: many; V: TRBV30; CDR3: CAWGKVNTEAFF; DNA: TGTGCCTGGGGAAAGGTGAACACTGAAGCTTTCTTT
D: -; J: TRBJ2-7; size: many; V: TRBV7-9; CDR3: CASSFAAYEQYF; DNA: TGTGCCAGCAGTTTCGCGGCCTACGAGCAGTACTTC